This TCR beta chain was sequenced during a study of T cells in pancreatic ductal adenocarcinoma. CDR3 size: 13 residues. Trimming cost V 0 bases and J 8 bases, with 10 bases left between them. The germline CDR1 and CDR2 sequences are SGHNT and YENEEA. Method: immunoSEQ multiplex PCR; TCRdb's copy keeps in-frame clones and lacks some. The sample includes over 85,000 clones, about 95% of them seen just once. Surgery without prior neoadjuvant therapy was the treatment of the selected pancreatic ductal adenocarcinoma patients. The rearrangement links TRBV11-3 to TRBJ1-1; D possibly corresponds to TRBD1 (6 bases). The origin of this receptor is a human donor with pancreatic ductal adenocarcinoma. The source material was PBMCs. The CDR3 spells CASSLDMTGEAFF. The DNA for the CDR3 is TGTGCCAGCAGCTTAGATATGACAGGCGAAGCTTTCTTT.